The source of this T cell receptor beta chain is a study of shared clonotypes between healthy human individuals (dated by TCRdb to the early 2020s). At the level of the whole study: The cohort included three men and two women between 18 and 49 years of age. Libraries were prepared and TCR repertoires were sequenced by different laboratories using diverse techniques, in order to increase sequencing depth and limit assay-specific biases. To estimate repertoire size and how much clonotypes are shared between individuals, the study performed deep sequencing of blood TCR repertoires from a few healthy adults. Leukapheresis yielded between about 0.94 and 9 billion PBMCs per donor. For each donor, three plates each were used for CD4 naive and CD4 memory, two plates were used for CD8 naive, and one plate was used for CD8 memory. Results the study describes overall, beyond this receptor: Larger estimated clonotype richness was generally found for naive subsets than for memory subsets. The small number of donors limited the genetic and exposure-history diversity represented. Across a few donors, around 5% of naive CD4, 3% to 4% of naive CD8, 2% to 2.5% of memory CD4, and 0.3% to 0.45% of memory CD8 clonotypes were shared. Only blood was sampled, and tissue TCR repertoires likely differ from those in blood. Pairwise subsampling indicated that sequencing depth was expected to affect the degree of clonotype sharing among donors. Higher generation probabilities were observed for clonotypes shared by all four sorted-subset donors than for non-shared clonotypes. Rarefaction of sorted-subset datasets indicated incomplete sequencing despite the large sequencing depth.

Using the deep immunoSEQ assay, multiplex PCR amplified TCR CDR3 regions from genomic DNA. For each cell subset, the extracted genomic DNA was distributed evenly across all wells of several immunoSEQ 96-well plates, and each plate served as one replicate. Each replicate PCR for sorted subsets received about 0.2 ug genomic DNA, equal to roughly 29,000 T cell genomes. The purified libraries were quantified using a Qubit 3.0 fluorometer, sized with a Bioanalyzer 2100, and then quantified again using the KAPA Library Quantification kit. Every immunoSEQ 96-well plate was sequenced on a dedicated single-read 150-cycle Illumina NextSeq 550 flow cell. The authors' pipeline ran thus. Because the immunoSEQ output held only junctional sequences and lacked quality scores, the filtering could not match the filtering applied to full-length reads. Sequences were annotated with PyIR, a Python wrapper for IgBLAST v1.9, and V/J genes and CDR3 were assigned using IMGT germline references. Reads were filtered out if the reads had weak V/J assignments (E-value above 1e-6), no CDR3, stop codons, out-of-frame junctions, or ambiguous translated residues. V3J clonotypes were defined by identical inferred V gene, J gene, and CDR3 amino acid sequence. Percentage overlap between repertoires was calculated by dividing the number of shared unique clonotypes by the size of the smaller repertoire. Repertoire richness was assessed with RTK rarefaction, the Chao1 estimator, and Recon v2.1 estimates of unobserved clonotypes. OLGA was used to compute generation probabilities for all TCRbeta clonotypes that the gDNA method yielded from a few donors. TCRdb provides this immuneACCESS table in a form limited to in-frame rearrangements. Some clones are lacking; in checked studies, under half of them reflect an unresolved V gene, and why the rest are absent is not known. The V and J calls and clone size come from that table; D and trimming were worked out from the DNA. The sample yields about 1 million clones; about 75% were counted once. Roughly 1.4% of the sample comes from the top ten.

At the junction V is shortened by 4 bases and J by 5 bases, with 8 bases in between. The CDR3 has 12 amino acids, counting the end cysteine and phenylalanine. Only CDR3 DNA remains: 36 bases, in frame from the first base. CDR1 is given as SEHNR and CDR2 as FQNEAQ, both from the germline V gene (reference sequence). The donors were healthy, HIV-negative adults who had no recently reported acute infections or vaccinations. Only Caucasian adults living in Nashville, Tennessee, USA were represented among the donors. CD4+ T cells were enriched by magnetic negative selection; naive cells were then positively selected on CD45RA, and the negative fraction formed the memory subset. Blood was collected by leukapheresis, and PBMCs were isolated by Ficoll-Histopaque density gradient centrifugation and then cryopreserved in liquid nitrogen vapor phase. Analytical flow cytometry was used to check the purity and quantity of each magnetically sorted T cell population. From each sorted fraction, genomic DNA was isolated and quantified by UV absorbance on a Nanodrop 2000c.

About this clone: It has no known antigen specificity. No base qualities exist here, and no much larger clone lies one base off it.

The source is a man between 18 and 35 years old in good health. The chain uses TRBV7-9 and TRBJ2-5, with no confident D gene call. The sample was memory CD4+ T cells sorted from blood. The cell subset or site label on this specimen signifies: CD45RA-negative fraction. The CDR3 here reads CASSYLGETQYF. The DNA sequence is as follows: TGTGCCAGCAGCTACCTCGGGGAGACCCAGTACTTC. The CDR3 plus the reference TRBV7-9 and TRBJ2-5 genes for the other parts give the full variable domain: DTGVSQNPRHKITKRGQNVTFRCDPISEHNRLYWYRQTLGQGPEFLTYFQNEAQLEKSRLLSDRFSAERPKGSFSTLEIQRTEQGDSAMYLCASSYLGETQYFGPGTRLLVL.